The 24 T cell receptor beta chains below were found in one sample sequenced in a study of CD8+CD57+ T cells in acquired aplastic anemia. Patients who underwent sequencing had shown CD8+CD57+ cell expansion by flow cytometry. Template material for TCR beta VDJ and CDR3 profiling consisted of genomic DNA. TCRdb used MiXCR to reprocess the reads, holding one entry per CDR3 protein. The sample lists around 180,000 distinct CDR3 sequences, around 48% occurring once. Sequenced input: sorted CD4+, CD8+, or CD8+CD57+ T cells (not recorded which) from PBMCs. Receptors originate from a human donor with aplastic anemia.

A note on this clonotype: One junction end does not reproduce the germline sequence, and a read error may be involved. This rearrangement joins TRBV27 to TRBJ1-2, with a tentative D call TRBD1 (6 bases). The CDR3 has 14 amino acids. Germline V gene sequence: CDR1 MNHEY, CDR2 SMNVEV (reference sequence). This CDR3 reads CAGSFQGPNYGYTF. In DNA, the CDR3 is TGTGCCGGCAGTTTTCAGGGGCCTAACTATGGCTACACCTTC.

The V gene is TRBV9, the J gene TRBJ2-5, with 8 bases aligning to TRBD1. From germline, CDR1 is SGDLS and CDR2 YYNGEE. V shed 8 bases and J 4 bases; nucleotides not matched to a gene: 10. This CDR3 spans 14 amino acids. CDR3 residues: CASRPGQGPETQYF. CDR3 nucleotides: TGTGCCAGTAGACCAGGACAGGGTCCAGAGACCCAGTACTTC.

The chain recombines TRBV7-8 with TRBJ2-5; 14 nucleotides agree with TRBD2. V lost 3 bases to trimming and J lost 4 bases; unmatched junction nucleotides: 10. CDR1 is SGHVS, CDR2 FQNEAQ, per germline. The CDR3 contains 18 residues. CDR3 sequence reads: CASSFRTSGGSRTETQYF. CDR3 DNA sequence: TGTGCCAGCAGCTTTCGGACTAGCGGGGGGTCTCGGACAGAGACCCAGTACTTC.

The chain links TRBV19 to TRBJ1-1; D might be TRBD1 (5 bases). With 9 bases removed from V and 1 base from J, the gap between germline ends came to 18 bases. The CDR3 extends over 15 amino acids. CDR1 is LNHDA and CDR2 is SQIVND in the germline V gene (reference sequence). CDR3 sequence reads: CASTSRGPTNTEAFF. CDR3 DNA: TGTGCCAGCACCTCGAGGGGCCCGACGAACACTGAAGCTTTCTTT.

This clonotype was picked up a small number of times. The CDR3 coding sequence is TGTGCCAGCAGCCCGGGGACGGGACCCTACAATGAGCAGTTCTTC. This translates into CASSPGTGPYNEQFF. The chain links TRBV3-1 to TRBJ2-1; the D call may be TRBD1 or TRBD2 (5 bases each). CDR3 length equals 15 residues. Germline values: CDR1 LGHDT, CDR2 YNNKEL (reference sequence). V was trimmed by 4 bases and J by 2 bases, leaving 12 bases between them.

The CDR3 spells CSVRTGDEQYF. CDR3 nucleotides: TGCAGCGTTAGGACAGGGGACGAGCAGTACTTC. The chain links TRBV29-1 to TRBJ2-7; TRBD1 aligns across 9 bases. The germline gives CDR1 SQVTM, CDR2 ANQGSEA. The CDR3 sequence is 11 residues long. With V trimmed by 5 bases and J by 5 bases, 1 base remained unmatched.

This clonotype was seen more than once but under ten times. One end of the junction varies from germline; a read error may be responsible. V is TRBV10-3 and J is TRBJ2-7; TRBD2 matches at 7 bases. CDR1 and CDR2 from the germline V gene are ENHRY and SYGVKD. The CDR3 totals 13 residues. The CDR3, as DNA: TGTGCCGTAAGCCCTAGCGGCCCTTACGATCAGTACTTC. Its protein is CAVSPSGPYDQYF.

Ten or more counts support this clonotype. The chain employs TRBV20-1 and TRBJ2-5, with 7 bases matching TRBD1. The CDR3 loop spans 15 amino acids. Germline loops: CDR1 DFQATT, CDR2 SNEGSKA (reference sequence). V gave up 4 bases and J gave up 2 bases; unmatched junction bases: 10. In DNA, the CDR3 is TGCAGTGCTACTCCCCGGACAGGAAGACAAGAGACCCAGTACTTC. This translates into CSATPRTGRQETQYF.

This chain links TRBV15 with TRBJ2-7; either TRBD1 or TRBD2 may supply D (9 bases each). The CDR3 length is 16 residues. The germline gives CDR1 LNHNV, CDR2 YYDKDF (reference sequence). The V gene lost 5 bases and the J gene lost 5 bases, with 22 bases spanning the gap. CDR3 protein: CATSGTGTSLINEQYF. The DNA of the CDR3 is TGTGCCACCAGCGGGACAGGGACTAGCCTAATCAACGAGCAGTACTTC.

CDR3 loop: CARGSDSHEQYF. The DNA of the CDR3 is TGTGCCAGGGGGTCGGACAGCCACGAGCAGTACTTC. The chain uses TRBV2 and TRBJ2-7, with a possible D match to TRBD1 (6 bases). The germline V gene encodes CDR1 SNHLY and CDR2 FYNNEI. The CDR3 has 12 amino acids. Between the trimmed V and J ends, which lost 9 bases and 5 bases, there was a span of 14 bases.

This clonotype was recorded many times. The J gene is TRBJ2-1, the V gene TRBV7-2; possibly TRBD2 for D (5 bases). Trimming took off 4 bases at V and 13 bases at J, with 14 bases between the two ends. CDR3 size: 12 residues. Looked up from germline, CDR1 is SGHTA and CDR2 is FQGNSA. The CDR3 loop is CASSSPSFSQFF. As DNA, the CDR3 is TGTGCCAGCAGCTCCCCTAGCTTTAGTCAGTTCTTC.

This clonotype rates as medium-sized. The rearrangement uses TRBV10-3 and TRBJ2-7; tentatively, D is TRBD1 (5 bases). Germline-derived CDR1 and CDR2 are ENHRY and SYGVKD. Trimming cost V 10 bases and J 4 bases, with 11 bases left between them. The CDR3 is 11 residues long. CDR3: CATETAYEQYF. The CDR3 DNA reads TGTGCCACCGAGACAGCATACGAGCAGTACTTC.

The V and J genes are TRBV12-3 or TRBV12-4 and TRBJ1-1, with 8 bases aligning to TRBD1. J gave up 9 bases and V 5 bases, and 14 bases lay outside the gene matches. The CDR3 loop spans 15 amino acids. DNA for the CDR3: TGTGCCAGCAGTCCCCAAGACAGGGGCGAGACTAAAGCTTTCTTT. Amino acid sequence: CASSPQDRGETKAFF.

This clonotype was recorded a few times. The genes are TRBV7-7 and TRBJ2-7; weak D call: TRBD2 (7 bases). Germline CDR1 reads SSHAT; CDR2 reads FNYEAQ (reference sequence). There are 15 residues in the CDR3. Trimming cost V 0 bases and J 3 bases, with 12 bases left between them. This CDR3 is CASSLAGGASYEQYF. As DNA, the CDR3 is TGTGCCAGCAGCTTAGCTGGGGGGGCGAGCTACGAGCAGTACTTC.

This clonotype was seen only a few times. The rearrangement uses TRBV19 and TRBJ2-5; 9 bases fit TRBD2. This CDR3 contains 15 residues. CDR1 is LNHDA, CDR2 SQIVND, per germline (reference sequence). V dropped 3 bases and J dropped 4; count of bases not matched to a gene: 6. The chain's CDR3 is CASSIVAGVRETQYF. The CDR3 DNA is TGTGCCAGTAGTATCGTAGCGGGAGTTCGAGAGACCCAGTACTTC. Variable domain in full (rest from reference TRBV19 and TRBJ2-5): DGGITQSPKYLFRKEGQNVTLSCEQNLNHDAMYWYRQDPGQGLRLIYYSQIVNDFQKGDIAEGYSVSREKKESFPLTVTSAQKNPTAFYLCASSIVAGVRETQYFGPGTRLLVL.

The V and J genes are TRBV11-2 and TRBJ2-1; 8 bases agree with TRBD2. The CDR3 has 15 residues. Germline CDR1 is SGHAT and CDR2 is FQNNGV. V gave up 7 bases and J gave up 0 bases; unmatched junction bases: 5. The CDR3 loop reads CASKVAGSSYNEQFF. The DNA of the CDR3 is TGTGCCAGCAAAGTAGCGGGGAGCTCCTACAATGAGCAGTTCTTC.

This rearrangement joins TRBV29-1 to TRBJ2-3, with 12 bases identical to TRBD2. Germline V gene data show CDR1 as SQVTM and CDR2 as ANQGSEA. The CDR3 loop spans 12 amino acids. CDR3 in DNA: TGCGTGACTAGCGGGAGTACAGATACGCAGTATTTT. Translating it yields CVTSGSTDTQYF.

The V gene is TRBV16, the J gene TRBJ2-7; tentative D call: TRBD1 (6 bases). From germline, CDR1 is KGHSY and CDR2 FQNENV. The V gene lost 0 bases and the J gene lost 11 bases, with 17 bases spanning the gap. The CDR3 contains 14 residues. In nucleotides, the CDR3 is TGTGCCAGCAGCCAATCGGGCCAGGACAGTGGAAAGTACTTC. Protein sequence: CASSQSGQDSGKYF.

Regarding this clonotype: One junction end disagrees with the germline gene, perhaps due to a read error. The V and J genes are TRBV10-3 and TRBJ2-7; either TRBD1 or TRBD2 may fit D (6 bases each). The germline gives CDR1 ENHRY, CDR2 SYGVKD. This CDR3 comprises 12 residues. The CDR3 nucleotides read TGTGCCATCAGTGACCAGGGGACTGGAATTGAGTTC. Translated: CAISDQGTGIEF.

This clonotype was recorded at least ten times. The chain combines TRBV24-1 with TRBJ2-2, with D perhaps matching TRBD1 or TRBD2 (5 bases each). V lost 10 bases and J 1 base, leaving 12 bases between the germline ends. CDR1 is KGHDR, CDR2 SFDVKD, per germline. This CDR3 is built from 14 residues. The CDR3 region is CATTGTENTGELFF. CDR3 nucleotide sequence: TGTGCCACTACCGGGACGGAGAACACCGGGGAGCTGTTTTTT.

This clonotype was detected many times. The genes are TRBV15 and TRBJ1-2; D may be TRBD1 (6 bases). V was cut by 3 bases and J by 7 bases, with 9 bases left in between. The CDR3 consists of 12 residues. The V gene's germline CDR1 is LNHNV and CDR2 YYDKDF (reference sequence). CDR3 DNA sequence: TGTGCCACCAGCAGTCCAGGGGTTGGCTACACCTTC. Translating gives CATSSPGVGYTF.

The V call is TRBV29-1, the J call TRBJ2-3; 10 nucleotides align to TRBD2. Germline-derived CDR1 and CDR2 are SQVTM and ANQGSEA. Trimming took 4 bases from V and 2 from J; bases not matched to a gene: 3. This CDR3 comprises 14 residues. DNA for the CDR3: TGCAGCGTTGGCACTAGCGGGGCCACAGATACGCAGTATTTT. Its protein is CSVGTSGATDTQYF.

This clonotype appeared many times. J is TRBJ1-1 and V is TRBV7-2; the D is unclear. Between the trimmed V and J ends, which lost 3 bases and 4 bases, there was a span of 9 bases. Germline V gives CDR1 SGHTA, CDR2 FQGNSA. The CDR3 covers 13 residues. CDR3 loop: CASSLAGITEAFF. The CDR3 DNA reads TGTGCCAGCAGCTTGGCCGGGATCACTGAAGCTTTCTTT. Supplemented by reference TRBV7-2 and TRBJ1-1, the full variable domain reads GAGVSQSPSNKVTEKGKDVELRCDPISGHTALYWYRQSLGQGLEFLIYFQGNSAPDKSGLPSDRFSAERTGGSVSTLTIQRTQQEDSAVYLCASSLAGITEAFFGQGTRLTVV.

This clonotype came up many times. The J gene is TRBJ1-2, the V gene TRBV12-3 or TRBV12-4; D is perhaps TRBD1 (5 bases). The CDR3 covers 12 residues. Trimming cost V 5 bases and J 8 bases, with 12 bases left between them. The CDR3 reads CASSPGIAGYTF. The DNA for the CDR3 is TGTGCCAGCAGTCCAGGGATTGCGGGCTACACCTTC.